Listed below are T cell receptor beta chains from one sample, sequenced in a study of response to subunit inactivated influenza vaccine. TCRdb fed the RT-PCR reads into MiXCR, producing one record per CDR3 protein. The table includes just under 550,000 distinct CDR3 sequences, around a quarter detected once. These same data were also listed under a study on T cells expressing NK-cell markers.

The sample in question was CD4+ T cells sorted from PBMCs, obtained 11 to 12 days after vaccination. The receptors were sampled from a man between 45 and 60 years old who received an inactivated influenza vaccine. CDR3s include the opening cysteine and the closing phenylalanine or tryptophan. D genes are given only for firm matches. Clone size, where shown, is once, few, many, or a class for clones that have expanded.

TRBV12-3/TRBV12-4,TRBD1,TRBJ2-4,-,TGTGCCAGCAGTTCGAACAGGGGGCCGACTATGAAAAACATTCAGTACTTC,CASSSNRGPTMKNIQYF
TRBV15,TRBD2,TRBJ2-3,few,TGTGCCACCAGCAGAGGCACTAGCGGAGGGGGAGGCACAGATACGCAGTATTTT,CATSRGTSGGGGTDTQYF
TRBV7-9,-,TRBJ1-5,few,TGTGCCAGCAGCTTAACGGAAGATCAGCCCCAGCATTTT,CASSLTEDQPQHF
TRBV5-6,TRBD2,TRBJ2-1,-,TGTGCCAGCAGCTACACAACCGGGACTAGCGGGAGGGTGAGCTCCTACAATGAGCAGTTCTTC,CASSYTTGTSGRVSSYNEQFF
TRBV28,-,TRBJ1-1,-,TGTGCCACCCACGGGGGGGCAGGCACTGAAGCTTTCTTT,CATHGGAGTEAFF
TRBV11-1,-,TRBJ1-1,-,TGTGCCAGCAGCTTAGTAGTGGGGCGAAACACTGAAGCTTTCTTT,CASSLVVGRNTEAFF
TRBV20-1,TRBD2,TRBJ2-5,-,TGCAGTCCCCAGACTAGCGGGAGGGCCTCAGAGACCCAGTACTTC,CSPQTSGRASETQYF
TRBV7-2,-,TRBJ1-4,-,TGTGCCAGCAGCCCCGGGTGGGGTGAAAAACTGTTTTTT,CASSPGWGEKLFF
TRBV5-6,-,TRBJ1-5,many,TGTGCCAGTCGACGCAGCGGGGGAAGGAATCAGCCCCAGCATTTT,CASRRSGGRNQPQHF
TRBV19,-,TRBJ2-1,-,TGTGCCAGTAGTACTCGATCGAATGAGCAGTTCTTC,CASSTRSNEQFF
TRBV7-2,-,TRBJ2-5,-,TGTGCCAGCGGGGTGTTGCTGGGAGAGACCCAGTACTTC,CASGVLLGETQYF
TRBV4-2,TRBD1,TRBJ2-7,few,TGTGCCAGCAGCCAATCGACAGGGGTATCTGAGCAGTACTTC,CASSQSTGVSEQYF
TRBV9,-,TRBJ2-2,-,TGTGCCAGCAGCTCAACCTTGAGCACCGGGGAGCTGTTTTTT,CASSSTLSTGELFF
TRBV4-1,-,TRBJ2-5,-,TGCGCCAGCAGCCAAGATGGGGCGGAGTACCAAGAGACCCAGTACTTC,CASSQDGAEYQETQYF
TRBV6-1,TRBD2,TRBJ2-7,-,TGTGCCAGCAACGCCGGGACTAGTTACCCAAGCTCCTACGAGCAGTACTTC,CASNAGTSYPSSYEQYF
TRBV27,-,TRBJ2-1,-,TGTGCCAGCGGATGGGGTGGGACCCGGGCTAATGAGCAGTTCTTC,CASGWGGTRANEQFF
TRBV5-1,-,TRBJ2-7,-,TGCGCCAGCAGCTTGCATGGGGGAGGTAGCTCCTACGAGCAGTACTTC,CASSLHGGGSSYEQYF
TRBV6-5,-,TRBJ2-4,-,TGTGCCAGCAGTTCCAAACCCCAGCGACAGCCTTCGGGGAACATTCAGTACTTC,CASSSKPQRQPSGNIQYF
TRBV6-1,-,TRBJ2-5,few,TGTGCCAGCCGACACGGGGGAAGTTACCAAGAGACCCAGTACTTC,CASRHGGSYQETQYF
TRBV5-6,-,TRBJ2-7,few,TGTGCCAGCAGCTTGTTTCCAGGGGTGACCTACGAGCAGTACTTC,CASSLFPGVTYEQYF